A selection of T cell receptor beta chains follows, all from one sample in a study of T cell clusters in autoimmune cytopenias. TCRdb derives one entry per CDR3 protein from the multiplex PCR reads, leaving out DNA. The sample data list about 11,000 distinct CDR3 sequences. These data also featured in a second study, about T cell repertoires in aging, cancer and after chemotherapy.

What was sequenced was peripheral blood. All receptors come from a human donor in good health. CDR3s include the opening cysteine and the closing phenylalanine or tryptophan. Clone size appears in some rows only: once, few, many, or a class for an expanded clone.

size	V	J	CDR3
medium-sized	TRBV7-2	TRBJ2-1	CASSLVSAYNEQFF
medium-sized	TRBV30	TRBJ2-1	CAWSVGVAVNEQFF
-	TRBV5-4	TRBJ1-3	CASSQEFRGLSGNTIYF
-	TRBV6-1	TRBJ1-2	CASSEGASLAYGYTF
-	TRBV6-2/TRBV6-3	TRBJ2-7	CASSYYGGVGHEQYF
medium-sized	TRBV29-1	TRBJ2-5	CSVVPGQETQYF
-	TRBV18	TRBJ1-1	CASSPSSNTEAFF
-	TRBV4-3	TRBJ2-3	CASSPVPPTSGRARTDTQYF
-	TRBV27	TRBJ1-1	CASSQITNTEAFF
-	TRBV27	TRBJ1-1	CASSLSQGTGEAFF
-	TRBV19	TRBJ2-2	CASTMGGMWTGELFF
-	TRBV6-1	TRBJ1-5	CASSEGRTGTQPQHF
-	TRBV20-1	TRBJ2-3	CSVKPPGGGRLGRSTDTQYF
-	TRBV6-6	TRBJ1-2	CASSYSTGRDAVTGSYGYTF
-	TRBV19	TRBJ1-4	CASRISGVFNEKLFF
-	TRBV12-3/TRBV12-4	TRBJ1-1	CASSLWQNTEAFF
-	TRBV6-5	TRBJ1-1	CASSYEGGTEAFF